The next 26 T cell receptor beta chains were all read from a single sample in a study of blood T cell repertoires in COVID-19. Measured with immunoSEQ multiplex PCR; TCRdb has only the in-frame clones, and not every one. The sample has roughly 6,700 clones; 70% to 90% are singletons. Sequenced material: peripheral blood. These receptor sequences come from a human donor in a cohort sampled during active COVID-19.

This chain joins TRBV6-6 and TRBJ1-5; D is ambiguous. CDR1 and CDR2 (germline): MNHNY, SVGAGI (reference sequence). Trimming took off 7 bases at V and 0 bases at J, with 10 bases between the two ends. CDR3 length: 14 amino acids. The CDR3 DNA reads TGTGCCAGCACCGAGGGATATAGCAATCAGCCCCAGCATTTT. As protein: CASTEGYSNQPQHF.

The chain recombines TRBV4-1 with TRBJ1-6; D is unresolved. The V gene lost 0 bases and the J gene lost 10 bases, with 13 bases spanning the gap. Germline CDR1 is MGHRA and CDR2 is YSYEKL. The CDR3 spans 15 residues. CDR3 sequence (DNA): TGCGCCAGCAGCCAAGAGCTGCCTCCCCGGTCACCCCTCCACTTT. It yields the protein CASSQELPPRSPLHF.

In DNA form, the CDR3 reads TGTGCCAGCAGCCCTACCGGGACAGCATATGGCTACACCTTC. Its protein product is CASSPTGTAYGYTF. This sequence joins TRBV5-4 and TRBJ1-2, with 7 bases identical to TRBD1. Germline trimming cut 4 bases from V and 5 bases from J; bases unmatched to any gene: 8. The germline V gene has CDR1 SGHNT and CDR2 YYREEE (reference sequence). CDR3 size: 14 residues.

The chain has TRBV5-6 and TRBJ2-7; maybe TRBD1 (6 bases). The V and J ends lost 3 bases and 2 bases respectively, with 15 bases between them. CDR3 length: 15 residues. Germline CDR1 SGHDT, CDR2 YYEEEE. In nucleotides, the CDR3 is TGTGCCAGCAGCTCTGGGCCAGGGGCCCCCTACGAGCAGTACTTC. It is translated as CASSSGPGAPYEQYF.

This rearrangement joins TRBV19 to TRBJ2-1; D remains unclear. Germline assignment: CDR1 LNHDA and CDR2 SQIVND (reference sequence). V lost 0 bases, J lost 5 bases, and 8 bases lay in between. The CDR3 length is 14 residues. Written as DNA, the CDR3 is TGTGCCAGTAGTATAGATTGGAGCGACAATGAGCAGTTCTTC. Translation: CASSIDWSDNEQFF.

The chain carries TRBV2 and TRBJ2-7; D is possibly TRBD1 (5 bases). The CDR3 consists of 13 residues. V dropped 4 bases and J dropped 0 bases, with 7 bases sitting between them. Germline V lookup: CDR1 SNHLY, CDR2 FYNNEI. CDR3 sequence (DNA): TGTGCCAGCAGTGCACAGGACTCCTACGAGCAGTACTTC. Amino acid sequence: CASSAQDSYEQYF.

The chain carries TRBV27 and TRBJ2-7; D gene uncertain. This CDR3 has 15 amino acids. V lost 0 bases and J 2 bases, leaving 11 bases between the germline ends. Germline CDR1 reads MNHEY; CDR2 reads SMNVEV (reference sequence). The CDR3 spells CASSLSRGSAYEQYF. CDR3 DNA sequence: TGTGCCAGCAGTTTATCGAGAGGATCTGCCTACGAGCAGTACTTC.

The J gene is TRBJ2-1, the V gene TRBV11-2, with 12 bases fitting TRBD2. The germline gives CDR1 SGHAT, CDR2 FQNNGV. The CDR3 sequence is 15 residues long. The ends lost 1 base at V and 8 bases at J; junction bases unmatched: 3. CDR3 residues: CASSLVPSGRDEQFF. As DNA, the CDR3 is TGTGCCAGCAGCTTAGTGCCTAGCGGGAGGGATGAGCAGTTCTTC.

This chain connects TRBV7-2 to TRBJ2-1, with TRBD1 matching 10 bases. The CDR3 is made up of 13 amino acids. V gave up 7 bases and J gave up 7 bases; unmatched junction bases: 4. CDR1 is SGHTA, CDR2 FQGNSA, per germline. CDR3 DNA sequence: TGTGCCAGCAATGACAGGGGGCGGAATGAGCAGTTCTTC. Its protein product is CASNDRGRNEQFF.

The chain couples TRBV29-1 to TRBJ2-3; D not certain. The CDR3 has 12 residues. V lost 1 base to trimming and J lost 0 bases, with 2 bases between them. CDR1 is SQVTM and CDR2 is ANQGSEA in the germline V gene. CDR3 bases: TGCAGCGTTGAAGCTAGCACAGATACGCAGTATTTT. Its protein product is CSVEASTDTQYF.

The chain uses TRBV7-9 and TRBJ1-3; 9 bases are a match to TRBD1. CDR3 size: 16 residues. V was clipped by 5 bases and J by 1 base; unmatched bases: 6. From germline, CDR1 is SEHNR and CDR2 FQNEAQ (reference sequence). The CDR3 is CASSRTGGLSGNTIYF. CDR3 DNA: TGTGCCAGCAGCCGTACAGGGGGCTTGTCTGGAAACACCATATATTTT. Together with reference TRBV7-9 and TRBJ1-3, the CDR3 gives the full variable domain: DTGVSQNPRHKITKRGQNVTFRCDPISEHNRLYWYRQTLGQGPEFLTYFQNEAQLEKSRLLSDRFSAERPKGSFSTLEIQRTEQGDSAMYLCASSRTGGLSGNTIYFGEGSWLTVV.

The chain has TRBV28 and TRBJ2-7; the match to TRBD1 covers 8 bases. This CDR3 is 14 amino acids long. Germline-derived CDR1 and CDR2 are MDHEN and SYDVKM. V was pared by 3 bases and J by 5 bases, with 6 bases of the junction left unmatched. The CDR3 spells CASSFADRGDEQYF. DNA of the CDR3: TGTGCCAGCAGTTTTGCTGACAGGGGCGACGAGCAGTACTTC.

The chain links TRBV5-4 to TRBJ2-7, with TRBD1 matching over 10 bases. Trimming took 4 bases from V and 7 from J; bases not matched to a gene: 5. CDR3 length: 13 amino acids. The germline CDR1 and CDR2 sequences are SGHNT and YYREEE (reference sequence). The CDR3 DNA sequence: TGTGCCAGCAGCGTACGACAGGGGGCAGAGCAGTACTTC. Its protein is CASSVRQGAEQYF.

The chain is built from TRBV19 and TRBJ1-6; D not certain. The CDR3 runs 13 residues. V shed 1 base and J shed 8 bases, with 6 bases lying between them. Germline V gives CDR1 LNHDA, CDR2 SQIVND (reference sequence). Here the CDR3 reads CASSIASDSPLHF. CDR3 nucleotides: TGTGCCAGTAGTATAGCTTCAGATTCACCCCTCCACTTT.

This clone was seen just once. The chain recombines TRBV18 with TRBJ1-5; a possible D gene is TRBD1 (5 bases). Trimming left V 6 bases short and J 0 bases short, with 15 bases between. This CDR3 has 16 residues. Germline CDR1 KGHSH, CDR2 LQKENI. CDR3 protein: CASSTSTANSNQPQHF. The CDR3 DNA reads TGTGCCAGCTCCACCTCGACAGCAAATAGCAATCAGCCCCAGCATTTT.

V is TRBV19 and J is TRBJ2-3; 10 bases match TRBD1. In germline, CDR1 is LNHDA, CDR2 SQIVND (reference sequence). The CDR3 has 15 residues. The V and J ends lost 6 bases and 3 bases, in that order; junction bases with no gene match: 6. CDR3 protein: CASRDRDRGTDTQYF. CDR3 DNA sequence: TGTGCCAGTAGGGACCGGGACAGGGGTACAGATACGCAGTATTTT.

The V call is TRBV4-2, the J call TRBJ2-5; TRBD2 might be the D (6 bases). This CDR3 contains 14 residues. Per germline, CDR1 LGHNA and CDR2 YNFKEQ. V dropped 3 bases and J dropped 5 bases, with 13 bases sitting between them. CDR3 sequence: CASSHGTARETQYF. The CDR3 coding sequence is TGTGCCAGCAGCCACGGGACTGCGAGGGAGACCCAGTACTTC.

The chain combines TRBV10-3 with TRBJ2-1, with 8 bases lining up with TRBD2. V trimming: 3 bases; J trimming: 8 bases; junction bases outside the gene matches: 6. Germline assignment: CDR1 ENHRY and CDR2 SYGVKD. The CDR3 consists of 14 residues. The CDR3 region is CAISDPGTSHEQFF. The CDR3 nucleotides read TGTGCCATCAGTGACCCCGGGACTAGTCATGAGCAGTTCTTC.

The V and J genes are TRBV7-9 and TRBJ2-5; D remains unclear. Germline assignment: CDR1 SEHNR and CDR2 FQNEAQ (reference sequence). This CDR3 has 11 amino acids. The V end was cut by 8 bases, the J end by 5 bases, with 9 bases between. The CDR3 spells CASGLEETQYF. The DNA of the CDR3 is TGTGCCAGCGGGCTTGAGGAGACCCAGTACTTC.

Only one count was recorded for this clone. The V call is TRBV7-9, the J call TRBJ2-3; 12 nucleotides line up with TRBD2. CDR1 is SEHNR and CDR2 is FQNEAQ in the germline V gene (reference sequence). V shed 5 bases, J shed 6 bases, and the junction held 3 bases outside the gene matches. The CDR3 extends over 14 amino acids. The CDR3 DNA follows: TGTGCCAGCAGCAACGGACTAGCGGGGGATACGCAGTATTTT. Its protein product is CASSNGLAGDTQYF.

The chain uses TRBV11-3 and TRBJ2-3; D is unresolved. Germline CDR1 and CDR2: SGHNT and YENEEA. The ends were cut back, 5 bases at V and 0 bases at J, with 6 bases in the middle. The CDR3 length is 13 residues. This CDR3 reads CASSGTSTDTQYF. As DNA, the CDR3 is TGTGCCAGCAGCGGTACTAGCACAGATACGCAGTATTTT.

The rearrangement links TRBV10-3 to TRBJ2-5; 12 bases are a match to TRBD1. The CDR3 runs to 15 residues. CDR1 is ENHRY and CDR2 is SYGVKD in the germline V gene. The V segment lost 7 bases and the J segment 5 bases; nucleotides outside the gene matches: 8. DNA for the CDR3: TGTGCCATCAATCCGGGACAGGGGGCTTCGGAGACCCAGTACTTC. Residues: CAINPGQGASETQYF.

This rearrangement joins TRBV7-2 to TRBJ2-5; 15 positions match TRBD2. V was pared by 7 bases and J by 1 base, with 7 bases of the junction left unmatched. From germline, CDR1 is SGHTA and CDR2 FQGNSA. The CDR3 runs to 17 residues. CDR3 loop: CASTLGLAGGLQETQYF. The CDR3 DNA reads as TGTGCCAGCACCCTGGGACTAGCGGGGGGTCTCCAAGAGACCCAGTACTTC.

V gene TRBV7-2 combines with J gene TRBJ1-5; 10 nucleotides align to TRBD1. The CDR3 is 17 residues long. Germline trimming cut 1 base from V and 5 bases from J; bases unmatched to any gene: 8. In germline, CDR1 is SGHTA, CDR2 FQGNSA. The CDR3: CASSLDRDRGWDQPQHF. The CDR3 region has the DNA TGTGCCAGCAGCTTAGATAGGGACAGGGGATGGGATCAGCCCCAGCATTTT.

The V call is TRBV7-2, the J call TRBJ2-7; D perhaps matches TRBD1 (5 bases). This CDR3 spans 15 amino acids. CDR1 SGHTA and CDR2 FQGNSA come from the germline V gene. With 1 base removed from V and 5 bases from J, the gap between germline ends came to 15 bases. The CDR3 DNA reads as TGTGCCAGCAGCTTAGTAGCAGGGCGGACGGACGAGCAGTACTTC. Amino acids: CASSLVAGRTDEQYF.

The chain links TRBV7-6 to TRBJ2-1; 10 bases are shared with TRBD2. The CDR3 is 20 amino acids. Trimming removed 5 bases from V and 2 bases from J; junction bases left unmatched: 18. CDR1 is SGHVS and CDR2 is FNYEAQ in the germline V gene. CDR3 bases: TGTGCCAGCAGCGTAATAAATACTAGCGGGGAGTTACGTGCCTACAATGAGCAGTTCTTC. Translating gives CASSVINTSGELRAYNEQFF.